These 9 T cell receptor beta chains were all obtained from the same sample, sequenced in a study of blood T cell repertoires in COVID-19. TCRdb's table, derived via immunoSEQ multiplex PCR, lists solely in-frame clones and lacks some. The sample has 270,000 or so clones, about 81% seen once. Sequencing was performed on peripheral blood. These receptors all come from a human donor with COVID-19, enrolled during active disease. The donor label of this sample is uncertain.

The J gene is TRBJ1-4, the V gene TRBV6-1; D is ambiguous. Trimming shortened V by 2 bases and J by 1 base, and 8 bases separated the two germline ends. Germline V CDR1 and CDR2: MNHNS, SASEGT. CDR3 length equals 15 residues. The CDR3 bases are TGTGCCAGCAGTGAAAGTGGGCTAACTAATGAAAAACTGTTTTTT. Protein product: CASSESGLTNEKLFF.

In its sample, this clone was seen a few times. This sequence joins TRBV19 and TRBJ1-1; no firm D call. Per germline, CDR1 LNHDA and CDR2 SQIVND (reference sequence). Trimming cost V 7 bases and J 5 bases, with 11 bases left between them. This CDR3 comprises 12 residues. CDR3 bases: TGTGCCAGTACTTTGGGCTGGACTGAAGCTTTCTTT. As protein: CASTLGWTEAFF.

The rearrangement joins TRBV5-1 to TRBJ2-1; a weak D match, TRBD1 (7 bases). The CDR3 has 17 residues. V was pared by 3 bases and J by 8 bases, with 24 bases between. Germline V CDR1 and CDR2: SGHRS, YFSETQ. The DNA of the CDR3 is TGCGCCAGCAGCTCAACAGGGGTCCCAAACAGGAGGGATGAGCAGTTCTTC. Translation: CASSSTGVPNRRDEQFF.

J is TRBJ2-7 and V is TRBV6-8; D ambiguous. The CDR3 has 13 amino acids. The V end lost 2 bases, the J end lost 3 bases, and 8 bases lay between the germline ends. Looked up from germline, CDR1 is MNHGY and CDR2 is SAAAGT. The CDR3 DNA is TGTGCCAGCAGTTACCGCCTAAACTACGAGCAGTACTTC. Its translation is CASSYRLNYEQYF.

The rearrangement uses TRBV19 and TRBJ2-1; D remains unclear. Between the trimmed V and J ends, which lost 3 bases and 9 bases, there was a span of 15 bases. The CDR3 consists of 14 residues. The germline V gene has CDR1 LNHDA and CDR2 SQIVND (reference sequence). CDR3 DNA sequence: TGTGCCAGTAGTATGGGCCCGGCGAATGTTGAGCAGTTCTTC. This gives the protein CASSMGPANVEQFF.

This rearrangement joins TRBV6-2 or TRBV6-3 to TRBJ1-2; TRBD1 might be the D (5 bases). Between the trimmed V and J ends, which lost 5 bases and 8 bases, there was a span of 15 bases. The CDR3 contains 13 residues. CDR1 MNHEY and CDR2 SVGEGT come from the germline V gene. The chain's CDR3 is CASSPGTSRGYTF. CDR3 DNA sequence: TGTGCCAGCAGTCCCGGGACTTCGCGAGGCTACACCTTC.

The rearrangement joins TRBV19 to TRBJ1-5; D may be TRBD1 (6 bases). V was pared by 6 bases and J by 7 bases, with 16 bases between. The length of the CDR3 is 14 residues. Germline-derived CDR1 and CDR2 are LNHDA and SQIVND (reference sequence). CDR3 protein: CASREQGRTQPQHF. As DNA, the CDR3 is TGTGCCAGTAGGGAACAGGGCCGAACCCAGCCCCAGCATTTT.

The chain uses TRBV19 and TRBJ2-7; 8 bases match TRBD1. J lost 2 bases, V lost 6 bases, and 6 bases had no gene match. The V gene's germline CDR1 is LNHDA and CDR2 SQIVND (reference sequence). The CDR3 runs to 14 residues. The CDR3 DNA follows: TGTGCCAGTAGAAAGGACAGGGCGGCCTACGAGCAGTACTTC. Residues: CASRKDRAAYEQYF.

The chain is built from TRBV28 and TRBJ1-1; D remains unclear. Per the germline V gene, CDR1 is MDHEN and CDR2 is SYDVKM. V was clipped by 7 bases and J by 1 base, with 7 bases between them. The length of the CDR3 is 12 residues. As DNA, the CDR3 is TGTGCCAGCACCACTGCGAACACTGAAGCTTTCTTT. This translates into CASTTANTEAFF. Based on the CDR3 plus reference TRBV28 and TRBJ1-1, the full variable domain is DVKVTQSSRYLVKRTGEKVFLECVQDMDHENMFWYRQDPGLGLRLIYFSYDVKMKEKGDIPEGYSVSREKKERFSLILESASTNQTSMYLCASTTANTEAFFGQGTRLTVV.